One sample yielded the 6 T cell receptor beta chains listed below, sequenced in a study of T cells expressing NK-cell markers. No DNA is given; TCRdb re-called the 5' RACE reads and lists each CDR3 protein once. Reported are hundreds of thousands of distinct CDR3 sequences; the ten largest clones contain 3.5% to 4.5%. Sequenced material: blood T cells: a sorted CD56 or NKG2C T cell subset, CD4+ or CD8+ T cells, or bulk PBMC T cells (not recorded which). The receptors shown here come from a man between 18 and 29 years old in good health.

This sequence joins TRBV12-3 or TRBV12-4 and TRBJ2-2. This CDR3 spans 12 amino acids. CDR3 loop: CASRLNTGELFF.

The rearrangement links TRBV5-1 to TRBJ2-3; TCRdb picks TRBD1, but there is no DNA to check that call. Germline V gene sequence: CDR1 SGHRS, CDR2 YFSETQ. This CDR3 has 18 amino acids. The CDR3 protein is CASSSLVGPALSTDTQYF.

This chain's CDR3 is CASSSDTNTGELFF. The genes are TRBV7-4 and TRBJ2-2. This CDR3 comprises 14 residues. Germline V gene lookup returns CDR1 SGHVT and CDR2 SQSDAQ.

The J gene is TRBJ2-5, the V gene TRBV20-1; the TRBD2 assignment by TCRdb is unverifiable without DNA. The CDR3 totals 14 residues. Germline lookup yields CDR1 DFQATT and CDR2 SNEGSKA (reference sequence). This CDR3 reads CSARDERESKTQYF.

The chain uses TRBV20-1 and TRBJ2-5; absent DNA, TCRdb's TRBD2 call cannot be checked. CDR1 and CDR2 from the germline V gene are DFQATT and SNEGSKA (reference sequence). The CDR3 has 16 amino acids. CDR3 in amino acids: CSARAIQAGVVETQYF.

The CDR3 here is CATSDRASIYNEQFF. The chain employs TRBV24-1 and TRBJ2-1; TCRdb picks TRBD2, but there is no DNA to check that call. Germline CDR1 is KGHDR and CDR2 is SFDVKD. The CDR3 is made up of 15 amino acids.